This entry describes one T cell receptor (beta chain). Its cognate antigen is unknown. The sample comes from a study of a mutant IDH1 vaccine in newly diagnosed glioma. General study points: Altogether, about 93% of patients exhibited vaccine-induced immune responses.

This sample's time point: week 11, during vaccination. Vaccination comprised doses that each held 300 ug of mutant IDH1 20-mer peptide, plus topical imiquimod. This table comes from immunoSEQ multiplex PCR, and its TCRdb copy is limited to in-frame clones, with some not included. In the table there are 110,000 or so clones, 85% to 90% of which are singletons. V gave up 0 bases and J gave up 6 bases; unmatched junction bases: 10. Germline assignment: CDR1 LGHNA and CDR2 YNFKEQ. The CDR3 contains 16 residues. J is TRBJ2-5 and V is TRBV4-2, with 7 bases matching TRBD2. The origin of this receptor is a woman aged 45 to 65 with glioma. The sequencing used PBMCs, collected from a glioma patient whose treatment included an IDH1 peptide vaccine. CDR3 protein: CASSQDRREVPKTQYF. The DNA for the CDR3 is TGTGCCAGCAGCCAAGATCGTCGGGAGGTACCGAAGACCCAGTACTTC.